One sample yielded the 2 T cell receptor beta chains listed below, sequenced in a study of human T cells and chemical hapten exposure. Time point reported: patch test 1, 2 weeks after DPC sensitization. Treatment indicated: therapeutic diphenylcyclopropenone sensitization with weekly scalp DPC. A single record per CDR3 protein comes from TCRdb applying MiXCR to the RACE reads. Of about 14,000 distinct CDR3 sequences listed, about a sixth are singletons. The sample was whole blood, taken in connection with sensitization to the hapten diphenylcyclopropenone (DPC). Every receptor here comes from a woman aged 25 to 39 with alopecia areata. Some clones in this sample may be carry-over from other donors' samples.

The chain links TRBV20-1 to TRBJ1-2; no clear D. From germline, CDR1 is DFQATT and CDR2 SNEGSKA (reference sequence). This CDR3 region has 11 residues. Between the trimmed V and J ends, which lost 1 base and 7 bases, there was a span of 7 bases. The CDR3 DNA reads TGCAGTGCTAGAGTTCCAGGTGGCTACACCTTC. Its translation: CSARVPGGYTF.

This clonotype was recorded many times. The rearrangement uses TRBV6-6 and TRBJ1-6; tentatively, D is TRBD1 (6 bases). V was cut by 4 bases and J by 18 bases, with 13 bases left in between. The germline V gene has CDR1 MNHNY and CDR2 SVGAGI (reference sequence). The CDR3 spans 11 residues. The CDR3 loop reads CASSSQQGHHF. The CDR3 DNA follows: TGTGCCAGCAGTTCTCAACAGGGCCACCACTTT.